This T cell receptor beta chain is from a study of T cell changes during pregnancy in multiple sclerosis. The method was immunoSEQ multiplex PCR; TCRdb's version includes in-frame clones alone and lacks a portion of them. The sample has 20,000 to 25,000 clones; around nine tenths are singletons. This sample comprised CD4+ T cells from peripheral blood mononuclear cells, obtained in the first trimester of pregnancy. The clonotype comes from a female donor in good health, enrolled as a control in a pregnancy study.

For the CDR3, the DNA is TGTGCCAGCACCCGTGCGGGGAACTATGGCTACACCTTC. Encoded protein: CASTRAGNYGYTF. This chain links TRBV5-6 with TRBJ1-2; no firm D call. This CDR3 has 13 residues. V was shortened by 6 bases and J by 2 bases, with 11 bases between the two germline ends. Germline CDR1 SGHDT, CDR2 YYEEEE.